This T cell receptor beta chain was recorded in a study of human T cells and chemical hapten exposure. The CDR3 is made up of 12 amino acids. V lost 5 bases, J lost 4 bases, and 8 bases lay in between. This clonotype has a handful of counts. TCRdb ran MiXCR on the RACE reads and lists one entry per CDR3 protein. The table has some 60,000 distinct CDR3 sequences, about 10% seen once. As for time point: pre-sensitization, week 0. Treatment meaning: therapeutic diphenylcyclopropenone sensitization with weekly scalp DPC. Sequences were derived from whole blood, sampled in connection with sensitization to the hapten diphenylcyclopropenone (DPC). This clonotype was sampled from a middle-aged woman with alopecia areata. Some clones in this sample may be carry-over from other donors' samples. The chain is built from TRBV12-3 or TRBV12-4 and TRBJ1-1; D not certain. The CDR3 coding sequence is TGTGCCAGCAGTCTCCAGTTCACTGAAGCTTTCTTT. Protein sequence: CASSLQFTEAFF.